Presented here are 4 T cell receptor beta chains from one specimen sequenced in a study of T cells in Graves' hyperthyroidism and ophthalmopathy. Amplification of TCR beta CDR3 regions was performed using RNA transcripts as template. HTBI primers drove first-round RT-PCR of the TCR CDR3. TCRdb re-derived calls from the multiplex PCR reads in MiXCR, one entry per CDR3 protein. The sample records roughly 100,000 distinct CDR3 sequences, roughly 44% being singletons. Sequenced sample: blood. The origin of the receptors is a man aged 40-49 years with Graves' hyperthyroidism.

This clonotype came up many times. The chain employs TRBV7-3 and TRBJ1-2; D is undetermined. CDR1 is SGHTA and CDR2 is FQGTGA in the germline V gene. V was pared by 0 bases and J by 4 bases, with 18 bases between. The CDR3 sequence is 17 residues long. This CDR3 reads CASSLTVLIRSPYGYTF. The DNA of the CDR3 is TGTGCCAGCAGCTTAACTGTTTTAATCAGGTCCCCCTATGGCTACACCTTC. The variable domain in full, with the rest retrieved from reference TRBV7-3 and TRBJ1-2, is GAGVSQTPSNKVTEKGKYVELRCDPISGHTALYWYRQSLGQGPEFLIYFQGTGAADDSGLPNDRFFAVRPEGSVSTLKIQRTERGDSAVYLCASSLTVLIRSPYGYTFGSGTRLTVV.

This clonotype was counted between two and nine times. The chain combines TRBV18 with TRBJ1-2; D is undetermined. The CDR3 extends over 13 amino acids. Trimming stripped 3 bases from V and 7 bases from J, with 12 bases between. Germline CDR1 is KGHSH and CDR2 is LQKENI. The CDR3: CASSPGEGTGYTF. For the CDR3, the DNA is TGTGCCAGCTCACCCGGGGAAGGAACTGGCTACACCTTC. The variable domain in full, completed from reference TRBV18 and TRBJ1-2, reads NAGVMQNPRHLVRRRGQEARLRCSPMKGHSHVYWYRQLPEEGLKFMVYLQKENIIDESGMPKERFSAEFPKEGPSILRIQQVVRGDSAAYFCASSPGEGTGYTFGSGTRLTVV.

The chain links TRBV19 to TRBJ1-5; unclear D gene. V was trimmed by 6 bases and J by 13 bases, leaving 25 bases between them. From germline, CDR1 is LNHDA and CDR2 SQIVND (reference sequence). The CDR3 spans 15 residues. CDR3 loop: CASSNREGSSRRQHF. The CDR3 DNA sequence: TGTGCCAGTAGCAATAGGGAGGGCAGTTCTAGGCGTCAGCATTTT.

In its sample, this clonotype was seen many times. The DNA of the CDR3 is TGTGCCAGCAGTTACGAGCAGACCGGGTCCTACGAGCAGTACTTC. This codes for CASSYEQTGSYEQYF. The chain couples TRBV6-6 to TRBJ2-7; no reliable D call. The germline gives CDR1 MNHNY, CDR2 SVGAGI (reference sequence). Trimming cost V 2 bases and J 1 base, with 12 bases left between them. CDR3 length: 15 residues.